The next 30 T cell receptor beta chains were all read from a single sample in a study of molecular identifiers for immune sequencing clone quantification. Each CDR3 protein is one row after TCRdb ran MiXCR on the PCR reads. The repertoire holds roughly 320,000 distinct CDR3 sequences, 20% to 25% seen once, with approximately 0.8% in the top ten. The source material was naive CD8+ T cells from blood, with Jurkat cell RNA spiked in. Subset in this sample: FACS-sorted CD8+CD4-CCR7+CD45RA+ naive T cells. These receptors originate from a human donor in good health. Some libraries in this study had Jurkat cell RNA spiked in.

This clonotype was detected many times. This chain connects TRBV7-9 to TRBJ2-1, with 7 positions matching TRBD2. The CDR3 consists of 15 residues. The V gene end was trimmed by 1 base and the J gene end by 12 bases; junction bases not matched to a gene: 12. Germline V gene sequence: CDR1 SEHNR, CDR2 FQNEAQ (reference sequence). The CDR3: CASSLVYPAGSGQFF. The CDR3 DNA follows: TGTGCCAGCAGCTTAGTTTATCCAGCGGGGTCGGGGCAGTTCTTC. The variable domain in full, with the rest retrieved from reference TRBV7-9 and TRBJ2-1, is DTGVSQNPRHKITKRGQNVTFRCDPISEHNRLYWYRQTLGQGPEFLTYFQNEAQLEKSRLLSDRFSAERPKGSFSTLEIQRTEQGDSAMYLCASSLVYPAGSGQFFGPGTRLTVL.

This clonotype was counted many times. This chain connects TRBV5-1 to TRBJ1-6; D is ambiguous. The CDR3 consists of 11 residues. CDR1 and CDR2 from the germline V gene are SGHRS and YFSETQ. V was shortened by 3 bases and J by 8 bases, with 3 bases between the two germline ends. The CDR3 DNA is TGCGCCAGCAGCTCTTATTCACCCCTCCACTTT. Translation gives CASSSYSPLHF.

This clonotype was found many times. This chain links TRBV4-1 with TRBJ2-7; tentative D call: TRBD1 (6 bases). V shed 1 base and J shed 3 bases, with 7 bases lying between them. Germline-derived CDR1 and CDR2 are MGHRA and YSYEKL. CDR3 size: 13 residues. The CDR3 here is CASSQARGYEQYF. CDR3 in DNA: TGCGCCAGCAGCCAAGCCAGGGGCTACGAGCAGTACTTC.

For this clonotype: At one boundary the junction diverges from the germline segment, which might be a read error. The chain links TRBV5-1 to TRBJ2-7; TRBD1 matches at 12 bases. This CDR3 contains 15 residues. Germline V gives CDR1 SGHRS, CDR2 YFSETQ. CDR3 nucleotide sequence: TGCGCCAGCAGCCCGGGACAGGGGGCCTCCTACGGGCAGTACTTC. As protein: CASSPGQGASYGQYF.

The V call is TRBV3-1, the J call TRBJ2-6, with 11 bases identical to TRBD2. The V and J ends lost 7 bases and 2 bases, in that order; junction bases with no gene match: 7. The CDR3 has 17 residues. Germline V gene data show CDR1 as LGHDT and CDR2 as YNNKEL (reference sequence). CDR3 loop: CASKQTSGTTGANVLTF. The CDR3 bases are TGTGCCAGCAAACAGACTAGCGGGACTACTGGGGCCAACGTCCTGACTTTC.

Only a few counts were recorded for this clonotype. The V and J genes are TRBV6-5 and TRBJ2-6, with D hard to call. V dropped 2 bases and J dropped 1 base, with 3 bases sitting between them. Germline values: CDR1 MNHEY, CDR2 SVGAGI. The CDR3 extends over 14 amino acids. The CDR3 spells CASSYGSGANVLTF. In DNA, the CDR3 is TGTGCCAGCAGTTACGGATCTGGGGCCAACGTCCTGACTTTC.

There are a few counts of this clonotype. This may arise from a read error, as a much more abundant clone is one base away. This chain connects TRBV29-1 to TRBJ2-5; 7 bases are a match to TRBD2. CDR1 is SQVTM and CDR2 is ANQGSEA in the germline V gene. The CDR3 consists of 14 residues. CDR3: CGVEEMGGEETQYF. For the CDR3, the DNA is TGCGGCGTTGAAGAAATGGGGGGGGAAGAGACCCAGTACTTC.

This clonotype was detected ten times or more. The chain combines TRBV12-3 or TRBV12-4 with TRBJ1-3; TRBD1 is a possible D gene (5 bases). The CDR3 loop spans 16 amino acids. Trimming cost V 6 bases and J 0 bases, with 15 bases left between them. The CDR3, as DNA: TGTGCCAGCAGACTACCGGGACCCCACTCTGGAAACACCATATATTTT. Protein sequence: CASRLPGPHSGNTIYF.

This clonotype was counted a few times. A junction boundary mismatches the germline segment, possibly from a read error. This rearrangement joins TRBV12-5 to TRBJ2-2; 14 nucleotides align to TRBD2. CDR1 and CDR2 from the germline V gene are LGHNT and FRNRAP. This CDR3 contains 17 residues. The CDR3 sequence is CASGLWTSGGPTGEPFF. The CDR3 DNA is TGTGCTAGTGGTTTGTGGACTAGCGGGGGGCCTACCGGGGAGCCGTTTTTT.

This clonotype came up a few times. The genes are TRBV27 and TRBJ2-3; 15 bases fit TRBD2. The junction had 5 bases not matched to a gene; V was cut back by 8 bases and J by 5 bases. CDR1 is MNHEY and CDR2 is SMNVEV in the germline V gene (reference sequence). The CDR3 has 15 residues. CDR3 sequence (DNA): TGTGCCAGCGGGACTAGCGGGGGGTTTGGAGATACGCAGTATTTT. Translating it yields CASGTSGGFGDTQYF.

The sample holds many counts of this clonotype. The V and J genes are TRBV28 and TRBJ2-3; a weak D match, TRBD2 (6 bases). Germline CDR1 reads MDHEN; CDR2 reads SYDVKM. The CDR3 totals 17 residues. The V end lost 4 bases, the J end lost 0 bases, and 17 bases lay between the germline ends. Here the CDR3 reads CASSSSSGSISTDTQYF. The CDR3 DNA follows: TGTGCCAGCAGTTCGAGTAGCGGATCCATTAGCACAGATACGCAGTATTTT.

Worth noting for this clonotype: A junction end diverges from the germline sequence, so it may reflect a read error. The chain uses TRBV27 and TRBJ2-3; D is unclear. This CDR3 comprises 13 residues. The germline V gene encodes CDR1 MNHEY and CDR2 SMNVEV (reference sequence). The CDR3 sequence: CASSLPSTDMQYF. DNA of the CDR3: TGTGCCAGCAGTTTACCAAGCACAGATATGCAGTATTTT.

This clonotype appeared many times. The chain employs TRBV9 and TRBJ2-2; no reliable D call. Germline V gene data show CDR1 as SGDLS and CDR2 as YYNGEE. The ends were cut back, 2 bases at V and 6 bases at J, with 5 bases in the middle. The CDR3 spans 12 residues. CDR3 bases: TGTGCCAGCAGCGTGGGTCCCGGGGAGCTGTTTTTT. This sequence encodes CASSVGPGELFF.

The rearrangement links TRBV11-2 to TRBJ1-2, with D maybe TRBD1 (6 bases). Germline V gene sequence: CDR1 SGHAT, CDR2 FQNNGV. The CDR3 length is 16 residues. V dropped 1 base and J dropped 5 bases, with 17 bases sitting between them. CDR3 in DNA: TGTGCCAGCAGCTTAGTAGAGAGGACAGCCTATTATGGCTACACCTTC. Residues: CASSLVERTAYYGYTF. Combining the CDR3 with reference TRBV11-2 and TRBJ1-2 gives the whole variable domain EAGVAQSPRYKIIEKRQSVAFWCNPISGHATLYWYQQILGQGPKLLIQFQNNGVVDDSQLPKDRFSAERLKGVDSTLKIQPAKLEDSAVYLCASSLVERTAYYGYTFGSGTRLTVV.

This clonotype was counted many times. The rearrangement links TRBV7-2 to TRBJ2-7; the D gene could be TRBD1 or TRBD2 (5 bases each). Trimming took 4 bases from V and 5 from J, leaving 12 bases between them. Looked up from germline, CDR1 is SGHTA and CDR2 is FQGNSA. CDR3 length: 13 amino acids. CDR3 in DNA: TGTGCCAGCAGCTCTCCGGGACCTGACGAGCAGTACTTC. It specifies CASSSPGPDEQYF. The complete variable domain, with remaining parts taken from reference TRBV7-2 and TRBJ2-7, reads GAGVSQSPSNKVTEKGKDVELRCDPISGHTALYWYRQSLGQGLEFLIYFQGNSAPDKSGLPSDRFSAERTGGSVSTLTIQRTQQEDSAVYLCASSSPGPDEQYFGPGTRLTVT.

This clonotype was detected only a few times. The V and J genes are TRBV3-2 and TRBJ1-1; TRBD1, the D gene given by the table, was not confirmed from the DNA. TRBV3-2 is annotated as a pseudogene. This CDR3 has 15 amino acids. Here the CDR3 reads CASSQEGGPNTEAFF. The CDR3 coding sequence is TGTGCCAGCAGCCAAGAAGGGGGCCCCAACACTGAAGCTTTCTTT.

A word on this clonotype: A much more abundant neighbour one base away suggests this may be a read error. This chain connects TRBV9 to TRBJ2-2; 8 bases agree with TRBD2. The V gene's germline CDR1 is SGDLS and CDR2 YYNGEE. The CDR3 length is 15 residues. This CDR3 reads CASTYSGRHHGGLFF. The CDR3 nucleotides are TGTGCCAGCACCTACAGCGGGAGACATCACGGGGGGCTGTTTTTT.

This clonotype was counted many times. This chain connects TRBV4-3 to TRBJ2-4, with 9 bases aligning to TRBD1. The V gene's germline CDR1 is LGHNA and CDR2 YSLEER. With 4 bases clipped from V and 0 bases from J, the junction kept 7 bases outside the gene matches. The CDR3 consists of 17 residues. In DNA, the CDR3 is TGCGCCAGCAGCCCACGGACAGGGGCGCTAGCCAAAAACATTCAGTACTTC. Protein: CASSPRTGALAKNIQYF.

On this clonotype itself: A read error is possible here, since a much larger clone lies one base away. J is TRBJ2-7 and V is TRBV12-5; 7 bases are a match to TRBD1. CDR1 is LGHNT, CDR2 FRNRAP, per germline. The CDR3 is 13 residues long. CDR3 loop: CASGLGDSYEQHF. In DNA, the CDR3 is TGTGCTAGTGGTTTGGGGGACAGCTACGAGCAGCACTTC.

Only one count was recorded for this clonotype. This clone may be a read error of a much larger clone one base away. The chain carries TRBV28 and TRBJ1-6; D is undetermined. Germline V gives CDR1 MDHEN, CDR2 SYDVKM. The CDR3 has 15 residues. V gave up 3 bases and J gave up 5 bases, with 11 bases separating them. The CDR3 sequence is CASSLSPTNNSPLHF. The CDR3, as DNA: TGTGCCAGCAGTTTGAGTCCAACTAATAATTCACCCCTCCACTTT.

About this clonotype itself: This may be a read error: a much more frequent sequence differs by one nucleotide. The chain recombines TRBV14 with TRBJ1-5; D unclear. Germline CDR1 and CDR2: SGHDN and FVKESK. The CDR3 covers 12 residues. CDR3 in DNA: TGTGCCAGCAGCCAAGGTTACCAGCCCCAGCAATTT. The encoded protein is CASSQGYQPQQF.

This chain uses TRBV5-4 with TRBJ1-1, with a possible D match to TRBD1 (5 bases). V lost 3 bases and J 6 bases, leaving 15 bases between the germline ends. From germline, CDR1 is SGHNT and CDR2 YYREEE (reference sequence). CDR3 length equals 14 residues. As DNA, the CDR3 is TGTGCCAGCAGCTCTGGGGCAGGGTCCCCTGAAGCTTTCTTT. It encodes CASSSGAGSPEAFF.

This clonotype occurred many times. V is TRBV30 and J is TRBJ2-3; D is undetermined. V was pared by 1 base and J by 0 bases, with 8 bases between. CDR1 and CDR2 (germline): GTSNPN, SVGIG (reference sequence). The CDR3 has 14 residues. The CDR3 sequence: CAWSEMDSTDTQYF. The CDR3, as DNA: TGTGCCTGGAGTGAAATGGATAGCACAGATACGCAGTATTTT.

In the case of this clonotype: This may stem from a read error, because a much larger clone lies one nucleotide away. The chain links TRBV29-1 to TRBJ1-1; 10 bases are shared with TRBD1. Trimming removed 7 bases from V and 4 bases from J; junction bases left unmatched: 15. CDR1 SQVTM and CDR2 ANQGSEA come from the germline V gene. This CDR3 spans 16 amino acids. The CDR3 bases are TGCAGCGCAAAGGGGACAGGGGATTTAATGAGCACTGAAGCTTTCTTT. Its translation is CSAKGTGDLMSTEAFF.

This sequence joins TRBV4-1 and TRBJ2-3, with 15 bases that match TRBD2. The length of the CDR3 is 19 residues. Germline V CDR1 and CDR2: MGHRA, YSYEKL. The junction had 10 bases not matched to a gene; V was cut back by 4 bases and J by 2 bases. The CDR3 sequence: CASSPRTSGGAGSTDTQYF. The CDR3 nucleotides read TGCGCCAGCAGCCCCAGGACTAGCGGGGGGGCCGGGTCCACAGATACGCAGTATTTT.

Details on this clonotype: A much larger clone differs from this one at a single base, so this may be a read error. The chain combines TRBV9 with TRBJ2-7; weak D call: TRBD1 (6 bases). CDR3 length: 15 amino acids. Deletions cut 3 bases from V and 0 bases from J, with 13 bases between. Germline V gene sequence: CDR1 SGDLS, CDR2 YYNGEE. The CDR3 loop is CASSAGTSGSYEQYF. The CDR3 nucleotides read TGTGCCAGCAGCGCCGGGACATCTGGCTCCTACGAGCAGTACTTC.

This clonotype appeared many times. The V call is TRBV14, the J call TRBJ2-6; D gene uncertain. V lost 5 bases and J 1 base, leaving 9 bases between the germline ends. In germline, CDR1 is SGHDN, CDR2 FVKESK. The CDR3 sequence is 15 residues long. The CDR3 nucleotides are TGTGCCAGCAGCGTGGCCGCATCTGGGGCCAACGTCCTGACTTTC. This encodes CASSVAASGANVLTF.

On this clonotype itself: A much larger clonotype is one base distant, so this may be a read error. The rearrangement links TRBV7-6 to TRBJ2-3, with D possibly TRBD1 on 7 matching bases. CDR3 length: 16 amino acids. Germline CDR1 and CDR2: SGHVS and FNYEAQ. The CDR3 protein is CTSSLVQGRSTDTQYF. In DNA form, the CDR3 reads TGTACCAGCAGCTTAGTACAGGGGAGGAGCACAGATACGCAGTATTTT.

This clonotype occurred a few times. The chain uses TRBV20-1 and TRBJ2-5; 9 bases line up with TRBD2. This CDR3 is 14 amino acids long. Germline trimming cut 7 bases from V and 1 base from J; bases unmatched to any gene: 7. Per the germline V gene, CDR1 is DFQATT and CDR2 is SNEGSKA (reference sequence). CDR3 bases: TGCAGTGTGCCTAGCGGGAAGAGCCAAGAGACCCAGTACTTC. Its translation is CSVPSGKSQETQYF.

As concerns this clonotype: A read error may be the cause here, since a much bigger clone is one base away. The rearrangement uses TRBV5-6 and TRBJ2-5; 10 positions agree with TRBD1. The V and J ends lost 7 bases and 5 bases, in that order; junction bases with no gene match: 11. Germline V gene data show CDR1 as SGHDT and CDR2 as YYEEEE. The CDR3 runs 15 residues. For the CDR3, the DNA is TGTGCCAGCGGAGGAGAGACAGGGGGCAGTGAGACCCAGTACTTC. Protein: CASGGETGGSETQYF.